One T cell receptor (beta chain) is described in this entry. Antigen specificity is unknown. V was cut by 2 bases and J by 5 bases, with 9 bases left in between. Looked up from germline, CDR1 is SEHNR and CDR2 is FQNEAQ (reference sequence). The CDR3 is made up of 13 amino acids. Reverse transcription of extracted RNA yielded cDNA, which provided the sequencing template. Some clones are missing from TCRdb's copy, which holds only in-frame ones; the method was immunoSEQ multiplex PCR. The sample comprises 200,000 to 250,000 clones, 45% to 70% of which are singletons, and around 5.1% rests with the top ten. This record belongs to a study of CD8+ T cells in alopecia areata. Study-wide findings and caveats: Researchers report lesional scalp, most notably alopecia totalis/universalis, outstripped normal scalp in clonality. Scalp samples also contribute reads from the resident alphabeta T cells found in normal skin.

PBMCs served as the source from which CD4+ and CD8+ T cells were sorted. The V gene is TRBV7-9, the J gene TRBJ1-2, with D uncertain. Material: CD8+ T cells sorted from blood. The TCR comes from a human donor in good health. Here the CDR3 DNA reads TGTGCCAGCAGCTTAACTCGCGGGTATGGCTACACCTTC. Encoded protein: CASSLTRGYGYTF.